There are a few counts of the clone carrying this TCR beta chain. Its antigen is not known. The data were taken from a study of response to subunit inactivated influenza vaccine. Study results and limitations: The authors offered the suggestion that each seasonal influenza vaccination recruits few new T cells.

TCRdb fed the RT-PCR reads into MiXCR, producing one record per CDR3 protein. The data hold approximately 700,000 distinct CDR3 sequences, with approximately 15% observed a single time. Germline values: CDR1 LGHNA, CDR2 YNFKEQ. The CDR3 has 14 residues. V was pared by 2 bases and J by 3 bases, with 8 bases between. Sample: PBMCs from blood, taken 14 to 15 days before vaccination. This receptor was taken from a man aged 50 to 60 who received an inactivated influenza vaccine. The rearrangement links TRBV4-2 to TRBJ1-5, with unresolved D. CDR3 sequence (DNA): TGTGCCAGCAGCCAAAGGGTAGCCAATCAGCCCCAGCATTTT. As protein: CASSQRVANQPQHF.